This entry lists 18 T cell receptor beta chains sequenced from one sample in a study of early T cells in non-severe SARS-CoV-2 infection. TCRdb itself ran the 5' RACE reads through MiXCR, one entry per CDR3 protein. The sample includes over 30,000 distinct CDR3 sequences, approximately 4.6% seen only once; the top ten take just under 8%. Material: whole blood. The receptors originated from an adult who was a healthcare worker with PCR-confirmed SARS-CoV-2 infection or an uninfected control (not recorded which).

In its sample, this clonotype was seen many times. V is TRBV14 and J is TRBJ1-1; TRBD1 agrees at 8 bases. This CDR3 region has 18 residues. Per the germline V gene, CDR1 is SGHDN and CDR2 is FVKESK. The ends lost 2 bases at V and 0 bases at J; junction bases unmatched: 11. CDR3 coding DNA: TGTGCCAGCAGCCAACGTCGGACAGGGTCGGTGATGAACACTGAAGCTTTCTTT. Residues: CASSQRRTGSVMNTEAFF.

The gene calls are TRBV5-1 and TRBJ2-3, with 12 bases fitting TRBD2. The CDR3 runs to 19 residues. Germline CDR1 is SGHRS and CDR2 is YFSETQ. J was trimmed by 0 bases and V by 4 bases; bases with no gene match: 12. CDR3 protein: CASSRRLAGGTSSTDTQYF. The CDR3 DNA reads as TGCGCCAGCAGCCGGAGGCTAGCGGGGGGGACCTCTAGCACAGATACGCAGTATTTT. Full variable domain (outside the CDR3, taken from reference TRBV5-1 and TRBJ2-3): KAGVTQTPRYLIKTRGQQVTLSCSPISGHRSVSWYQQTPGQGLQFLFEYFSETQRNKGNFPGRFSGRQFSNSRSEMNVSTLELGDSALYLCASSRRLAGGTSSTDTQYFGPGTRLTVL.

The chain has TRBV3-1 and TRBJ1-5; 10 nucleotides agree with TRBD1. CDR1 LGHDT and CDR2 YNNKEL come from the germline V gene (reference sequence). This CDR3 region has 13 residues. Trimming cost V 6 bases and J 6 bases; bases outside gene matches: 2. CDR3 residues: CASSRQGAQPQHF. CDR3 DNA: TGTGCCAGCAGTAGACAGGGGGCTCAGCCCCAGCATTTT.

This clonotype is labeled medium-sized. The chain uses TRBV6-1 and TRBJ1-1, with TRBD1 matching 7 bases. The J segment lost 2 bases and the V segment lost 4 bases, leaving 4 bases of the junction unmatched. The CDR3 has 14 residues. Germline V gene lookup returns CDR1 MNHNS and CDR2 SASEGT. CDR3 loop: CASSVQGVNTEAFF. The CDR3 DNA reads as TGTGCCAGCAGTGTCCAGGGGGTCAACACTGAAGCTTTCTTT.

V is TRBV4-1 and J is TRBJ2-5; TRBD2 matches at 11 bases. This CDR3 is built from 18 residues. Trimming took 2 bases from V and 2 from J; bases not matched to a gene: 10. CDR1 and CDR2 from the germline V gene are MGHRA and YSYEKL. CDR3 in amino acids: CASSQYVTSGGLQETQYF. In DNA, the CDR3 is TGCGCCAGCAGCCAATACGTAACTAGCGGGGGACTTCAAGAGACCCAGTACTTC.

This clonotype has just a few counts. The chain uses TRBV5-1 and TRBJ1-2, with D uncertain. CDR3 length: 13 residues. Germline V CDR1 and CDR2: SGHRS, YFSETQ. V was shortened by 1 base and J by 11 bases, with 15 bases between the two germline ends. CDR3 bases: TGCGCCAGCAGCTTGACACCGGATCGATCATACACCTTC. Residues: CASSLTPDRSYTF. The full variable domain, its missing parts supplied by reference TRBV5-1 and TRBJ1-2, is KAGVTQTPRYLIKTRGQQVTLSCSPISGHRSVSWYQQTPGQGLQFLFEYFSETQRNKGNFPGRFSGRQFSNSRSEMNVSTLELGDSALYLCASSLTPDRSYTFGSGTRLTVV.

This clonotype was detected a few times. V and J are TRBV15 and TRBJ1-1; D unclear. There are 15 residues in the CDR3. V lost 0 bases to trimming and J lost 0 bases, with 8 bases between them. Germline CDR1 and CDR2: LNHNV and YYDKDF (reference sequence). CDR3: CATSRDLALNTEAFF. The CDR3 nucleotides are TGTGCCACCAGCAGAGATCTGGCCCTGAACACTGAAGCTTTCTTT.

This clonotype was recorded many times. V gene TRBV10-2 combines with J gene TRBJ2-7; TRBD1 agrees at 8 bases. This CDR3 contains 14 residues. V was clipped by 4 bases and J by 6 bases; unmatched bases: 8. Germline V lookup: CDR1 WSHSY, CDR2 SAAADI. The CDR3 region is CASSGPDRAGEQYF. The CDR3 region has the DNA TGCGCCAGCAGTGGCCCGGACAGGGCTGGCGAGCAGTACTTC.

At least ten counts were recorded for this clonotype. This sequence joins TRBV12-3 or TRBV12-4 and TRBJ2-2; 7 positions match TRBD2. This CDR3 has 15 residues. V lost 3 bases and J lost 2; bases outside the gene matches: 3. CDR3 sequence reads: CASSLGGTNTGELFF. CDR3 nucleotide sequence: TGTGCCAGCAGTTTGGGAGGGACCAACACCGGGGAGCTGTTTTTT.

In its sample, this clonotype was seen many times. The J gene is TRBJ2-3, the V gene TRBV24-1, with TRBD1 as a possible D gene (5 bases). V lost 5 bases and J lost 3, with 14 bases in between. The germline CDR1 and CDR2 sequences are KGHDR and SFDVKD. The CDR3 is 15 amino acids. CDR3 protein: CATSGGGRVTDTQYF. The DNA of the CDR3 is TGTGCCACCAGTGGAGGTGGCAGGGTTACAGATACGCAGTATTTT.

This clonotype was picked up many times. This chain links TRBV20-1 with TRBJ2-6; 7 bases agree with TRBD1. The germline CDR1 and CDR2 sequences are DFQATT and SNEGSKA (reference sequence). The CDR3 loop spans 15 amino acids. The ends lost 6 bases at V and 2 bases at J; junction bases unmatched: 7. The CDR3 nucleotides are TGCAGTGCCCAAGACAGGGCCACTGGGGCCAACGTCCTGACTTTC. It codes for CSAQDRATGANVLTF.

This clonotype was counted many times. V and J are TRBV20-1 and TRBJ2-5; D ambiguous. This CDR3 has 15 amino acids. Deletions cut 0 bases from V and 2 bases from J, with 13 bases between. Germline V gene lookup returns CDR1 DFQATT and CDR2 SNEGSKA (reference sequence). CDR3: CSARDPQEHQETQYF. CDR3 sequence (DNA): TGCAGTGCTAGAGATCCTCAGGAGCATCAAGAGACCCAGTACTTC.

This clonotype was detected ten times or more. The chain carries TRBV5-1 and TRBJ1-1; maybe TRBD1 (5 bases). Germline V lookup: CDR1 SGHRS, CDR2 YFSETQ. There are 14 residues in the CDR3. Trimming removed 4 bases at V and 7 bases at J, with 17 bases between. The CDR3 coding sequence is TGCGCCAGCAGCCCGGTCACAGGCTTCGGTGAAGCTTTCTTT. Protein: CASSPVTGFGEAFF.

This clonotype was detected many times. The chain has TRBV12-3 or TRBV12-4 and TRBJ2-7, with no clear D. The CDR3 has 12 amino acids. Trimming took 2 bases from V and 2 from J, leaving 4 bases between them. The CDR3 DNA reads as TGTGCCAGCAGTTTATTCCCCTACGAGCAGTACTTC. Its translation is CASSLFPYEQYF.

This clonotype appeared many times. V gene TRBV5-1 combines with J gene TRBJ2-5; 8 bases match TRBD2. Trimming removed 3 bases from V and 1 base from J; junction bases left unmatched: 5. CDR1 SGHRS and CDR2 YFSETQ come from the germline V gene. The CDR3 is 15 amino acids. The CDR3 sequence is CASSSAGAPQETQYF. The CDR3 DNA sequence: TGCGCCAGCAGCTCAGCGGGGGCCCCCCAAGAGACCCAGTACTTC.

This clonotype was detected only a few times. The gene calls are TRBV7-2 and TRBJ2-5; D not certain. The germline CDR1 and CDR2 sequences are SGHTA and FQGNSA. Trimming left V 1 base short and J 5 bases short, with 5 bases between. This CDR3 region has 12 residues. CDR3 loop: CASSLVPETQYF. CDR3 coding DNA: TGTGCCAGCAGCTTAGTACCGGAGACCCAGTACTTC.

By proportion, this clonotype is medium-sized. The J gene is TRBJ1-2, the V gene TRBV18; 7 positions match TRBD1. V was clipped by 3 bases and J by 7 bases; unmatched bases: 5. CDR1 and CDR2 from the germline V gene are KGHSH and LQKENI. The CDR3 runs 13 residues. The CDR3 region has the DNA TGTGCCAGCTCACCCCCTGACAGGGTTGGCTACACCTTC. Protein product: CASSPPDRVGYTF.

This clonotype was counted between two and nine times. The gene calls are TRBV30 and TRBJ1-5; D is perhaps TRBD1 (5 bases). Trimming stripped 3 bases from V and 3 bases from J, with 12 bases between. The CDR3 totals 14 residues. Germline V lookup: CDR1 GTSNPN, CDR2 SVGIG (reference sequence). The CDR3 loop is CAWRRQGFNQPQHF. The CDR3 bases are TGTGCCTGGAGACGGCAGGGCTTCAATCAGCCCCAGCATTTT.